This T cell receptor beta chain was documented in a study of T cell responses to AZD1222 COVID-19 vaccine. Study in general: Both about-4-week and about-12-week second-dose recipients were combined.

This CDR3 is 13 amino acids long. Germline values: CDR1 SNHLY, CDR2 FYNNEI. Study outcomes and limitations: Only after the peak T cell response were repertoires sampled. Dominant CD4 TCR responses targeted spike regions 160-218 and 743-854. Most donors were white British, females outnumbered males, and clonal diversity was possibly underestimated.

As to this clone: Antigen unknown.

TCRdb's table, derived via immunoSEQ multiplex PCR, lists solely in-frame clones and lacks some. This table has about 90,000 clones, approximately 86% appearing once. The sample here was peripheral blood, taken on day 0 of AZD1222 vaccination. This clonotype originated in an adult in good health. J is TRBJ1-5 and V is TRBV2; D remains ambiguous. The CDR3 DNA reads TGTGCGGGAGGGAGTTATAGCAATCAGCCCCAGCATTTT. Translating gives CAGGSYSNQPQHF.